These 23 T cell receptor beta chains came from one sample sequenced in a study of T cells in Graves' hyperthyroidism and ophthalmopathy. Amplified regions were TCR beta CDR3 sequences from RNA transcripts. TCR CDR3 regions were first amplified by RT-PCR with HTBI primers. In TCRdb, the multiplex PCR reads were re-called with MiXCR into one record per CDR3 protein. The sample lists 500,000 to 750,000 distinct CDR3 sequences, around 42% occurring once. The specimen was peripheral blood or thyroid tissue (not recorded which). The source is a woman aged 18-29 years with Graves' hyperthyroidism.

This clonotype appeared a single time. The chain combines TRBV20-1 with TRBJ1-2; 9 bases agree with TRBD1. The CDR3 runs to 16 residues. Germline V gene sequence: CDR1 DFQATT, CDR2 SNEGSKA (reference sequence). Unmatched junction bases numbered 14, after V lost 1 base and J lost 8 bases. CDR3 DNA: TGCAGTGCTAGAGTGGGAACTAGCGGGACAGGGTACGGCTACACCTTC. Translating gives CSARVGTSGTGYGYTF.

Concerning this clonotype itself: One end of the junction does not line up with germline, which may come from a read error. This chain uses TRBV20-1 with TRBJ1-1, with 12 bases fitting TRBD1. The CDR3 contains 13 residues. CDR1 is DFQATT, CDR2 SNEGSKA, per germline (reference sequence). CDR3 coding DNA: TGCAGTGCTATGGGACAGGGGGCAACTGAAGCTCTCTTT. Translating gives CSAMGQGATEALF.

In this sample, this clonotype turned up many times. This chain uses TRBV7-9 with TRBJ1-6; D unclear. This CDR3 contains 13 residues. CDR1 is SEHNR and CDR2 is FQNEAQ in the germline V gene (reference sequence). The V gene lost 5 bases and the J gene lost 10 bases, with 12 bases spanning the gap. CDR3 sequence: CASSGTEGSPLHF. The CDR3 region has the DNA TGTGCCAGCAGCGGTACTGAGGGATCACCCCTCCACTTT.

This chain joins TRBV7-2 and TRBJ2-5; 11 nucleotides agree with TRBD2. Per germline, CDR1 SGHTA and CDR2 FQGNSA. The V and J ends lost 1 base and 5 bases, in that order; junction bases with no gene match: 9. The CDR3 has 17 residues. The CDR3, as DNA: TGTGCCAGCAGCTTAGTCGCGACTAGCGGGGCACCGGAGACCCAGTACTTC. This gives the protein CASSLVATSGAPETQYF.

At least ten counts were recorded for this clonotype. The genes are TRBV7-9 and TRBJ2-5; no clear D gene. V gave up 5 bases and J gave up 1 base, with 17 bases separating them. The CDR3 length is 16 residues. CDR1 and CDR2 (germline): SEHNR, FQNEAQ (reference sequence). The CDR3 loop is CASSPSPGRIQETQYF. In nucleotides, the CDR3 is TGTGCCAGCAGCCCCTCACCCGGGCGGATCCAAGAGACCCAGTACTTC.

The CDR3 nucleotides read TGTGCCAGCAGCGTTGAACAGGCAGGGTTTGGCTATGGCTACACCTTC. The encoded protein is CASSVEQAGFGYGYTF. The chain carries TRBV9 and TRBJ1-2, with D possibly being TRBD1 (5 bases). CDR3 length: 16 residues. Germline values: CDR1 SGDLS, CDR2 YYNGEE. V lost 2 bases, J lost 4 bases, and 18 bases lay in between.

This clonotype has only a few counts. This chain joins TRBV30 and TRBJ1-2; 10 bases are a match to TRBD1. Germline trimming cut 1 base from V and 7 bases from J; bases unmatched to any gene: 9. This CDR3 is 15 amino acids long. From germline, CDR1 is GTSNPN and CDR2 SVGIG (reference sequence). The CDR3 bases are TGTGCCTGGAGTGCGAGAGGACAGGGGGTTTCTGGCTACACCTTC. Its translation: CAWSARGQGVSGYTF.

This clonotype was seen at least ten times. This sequence joins TRBV19 and TRBJ2-6; 9 bases align to TRBD2. After removal of 7 bases from V and 0 bases from J, the junction contained 19 bases not matched to a gene. The germline gives CDR1 LNHDA, CDR2 SQIVND (reference sequence). The CDR3 consists of 21 residues. CDR3 loop: CASTPLGLRLAGISGANVLTF. CDR3 sequence (DNA): TGTGCCAGTACTCCTCTCGGACTACGGCTAGCGGGGATCTCTGGGGCCAACGTCCTGACTTTC.

The rearrangement uses TRBV6-5 and TRBJ1-2; D is perhaps TRBD1 (5 bases). The germline V and J ends were trimmed by 6 bases and 6 bases, with 11 bases remaining between them. The CDR3 spans 12 residues. Germline CDR1 reads MNHEY; CDR2 reads SVGAGI. The CDR3 protein is CASSRRDHGYTF. CDR3 coding DNA: TGTGCCAGCAGCAGACGGGACCATGGCTACACCTTC.

This clonotype was picked up many times. J is TRBJ2-7 and V is TRBV7-2; TRBD2 aligns across 9 bases. The CDR3 totals 17 residues. The trim removed 5 bases at V and 3 bases at J, leaving 14 bases unmatched. Germline values: CDR1 SGHTA, CDR2 FQGNSA. The CDR3 DNA reads TGTGCCAGCAGCCGCCCCGAGCGACTAGCGGACATCTACGAGCAGTACTTC. It specifies CASSRPERLADIYEQYF.

In its sample, this clonotype was seen once. The chain uses TRBV7-6 and TRBJ2-7; TRBD1 might be the D (6 bases). Trimming left V 1 base short and J 7 bases short, with 17 bases between. The CDR3 spans 15 residues. Germline values: CDR1 SGHVS, CDR2 FNYEAQ. The CDR3 DNA follows: TGTGCCAGCAGCTTAGTACAGGGCAATTCGGGGGAGCAGTACTTC. It yields the protein CASSLVQGNSGEQYF.

On this clonotype: This could be a read error, since a much larger clone is one nucleotide away. V usage is TRBV7-2 and J usage is TRBJ2-7; D gene uncertain. V lost 6 bases, J lost 5 bases, and 23 bases lay in between. The CDR3 is 16 residues long. CDR1 is SGHTA, CDR2 FQGNSA, per germline. CDR3 amino acids: CASSYTIGYGANEQYF. DNA of the CDR3: TGTGCCAGCAGTTACACGATAGGATACGGCGCAAACGAGCAGTACTTC.

In the case of this clonotype: One end of the junction is discordant with germline, which a read error may explain. The chain employs TRBV6-5 and TRBJ1-4; D may be TRBD1 (6 bases). The CDR3 sequence is 17 residues long. Germline lookup yields CDR1 MNHEY and CDR2 SVGAGI. The CDR3 reads CASSDGQPRNLNENLFF. CDR3 nucleotides: TGTGCCAGCAGTGATGGACAGCCGAGAAACCTTAATGAAAACCTGTTTTTT.

This clonotype was seen at least ten times. The chain has TRBV20-1 and TRBJ2-5; 10 bases fit TRBD2. Germline values: CDR1 DFQATT, CDR2 SNEGSKA (reference sequence). J gave up 9 bases and V 0 bases, and 22 bases lay outside the gene matches. The CDR3 extends over 19 amino acids. This chain's CDR3 is CSARDPKREGRGERLAQYF. In nucleotides, the CDR3 is TGCAGTGCTAGAGATCCAAAGCGGGAGGGCCGGGGGGAACGATTGGCCCAGTACTTC.

The chain employs TRBV20-1 and TRBJ1-1; tentatively, D is TRBD1 (5 bases). The CDR3 loop spans 16 amino acids. Germline assignment: CDR1 DFQATT and CDR2 SNEGSKA (reference sequence). V lost 4 bases, J lost 3 bases, and 21 bases lay in between. CDR3 in DNA: TGCAGTGCTACGAGACTGGGGCGCGGGTGGGACACTGAAGCTTTCTTT. This encodes CSATRLGRGWDTEAFF.

This clonotype was counted at least ten times. The chain carries TRBV15 and TRBJ1-2, with a weak D call TRBD1 (6 bases). The CDR3 has 13 residues. Germline values: CDR1 LNHNV, CDR2 YYDKDF (reference sequence). V lost 3 bases, J lost 7 bases, and 12 bases lay in between. As DNA, the CDR3 is TGTGCCACCAGCAGGTTACAGGGTAGTGGCTACACCTTC. It is translated as CATSRLQGSGYTF.

At least ten counts were recorded for this clonotype. CDR3 in DNA: TGTGCCAGCAGCCAAGATCATAGCCCCTCTTGGGTCTACGAGCAGTACTTC. It specifies CASSQDHSPSWVYEQYF. The chain links TRBV4-2 to TRBJ2-7; D gene unclear. CDR1 and CDR2 from the germline V gene are LGHNA and YNFKEQ. V lost 0 bases and J 3 bases, leaving 18 bases between the germline ends. The CDR3 length is 17 residues.

Notes on this clonotype: Compared with germline, one end of the junction differs, possibly owing to a read error. This chain connects TRBV15 to TRBJ2-3; the match to TRBD2 covers 11 bases. Per the germline V gene, CDR1 is LNHNV and CDR2 is YYDKDF (reference sequence). The CDR3 has 16 residues. The CDR3 spells CAASRNLAGGSDTQYF. Here the CDR3 DNA reads TGTGCCGCCAGCAGAAACCTAGCGGGAGGATCAGATACGCAGTATTTT.

The rearrangement uses TRBV29-1 and TRBJ2-7, with D possibly being TRBD2 (6 bases). The CDR3 loop spans 13 amino acids. Trimming removed 1 base at V and 10 bases at J, with 17 bases between. Germline V gene data show CDR1 as SQVTM and CDR2 as ANQGSEA. The CDR3 DNA sequence: TGCAGCGTTGAAGGCCGTCCGGGACTGAGACAGTACTTC. It encodes CSVEGRPGLRQYF.

This chain uses TRBV7-9 with TRBJ1-1, with a weak D call TRBD1 (5 bases). CDR1 is SEHNR and CDR2 is FQNEAQ in the germline V gene (reference sequence). The V end was cut by 2 bases, the J end by 3 bases, with 25 bases between. This CDR3 has 19 amino acids. The CDR3, as DNA: TGTGCCAGCAGCTTATACCCGGCCTGGCGGGGTAAAGGGGACACTGAAGCTTTCTTT. Encoded protein: CASSLYPAWRGKGDTEAFF.

The chain has TRBV7-2 and TRBJ2-7; 9 nucleotides match TRBD1. This CDR3 spans 16 amino acids. The germline V gene encodes CDR1 SGHTA and CDR2 FQGNSA. The junction had 10 bases not matched to a gene; V was cut back by 5 bases and J by 2 bases. CDR3: CASSQPGQGMTYEQYF. The CDR3 DNA reads TGTGCCAGCAGCCAACCCGGACAGGGGATGACCTACGAGCAGTACTTC.

This rearrangement joins TRBV7-2 to TRBJ1-5, with D perhaps TRBD1 (6 bases). The V end lost 4 bases, the J end lost 0 bases, and 19 bases lay between the germline ends. The CDR3 length is 18 residues. From germline, CDR1 is SGHTA and CDR2 FQGNSA. The CDR3 coding sequence is TGTGCCAGCAGCTCAACCACAGGGACGGCGTATAGCAATCAGCCCCAGCATTTT. This codes for CASSSTTGTAYSNQPQHF.

This rearrangement joins TRBV24-1 to TRBJ2-5, with 8 positions matching TRBD1. Germline V lookup: CDR1 KGHDR, CDR2 SFDVKD. This CDR3 has 17 amino acids. Unmatched junction bases numbered 16, after V lost 4 bases and J lost 7 bases. CDR3 protein: CATSDPGQGKGQRTQYF. The DNA of the CDR3 is TGTGCCACCAGTGACCCCGGACAGGGCAAGGGGCAGAGGACCCAGTACTTC.